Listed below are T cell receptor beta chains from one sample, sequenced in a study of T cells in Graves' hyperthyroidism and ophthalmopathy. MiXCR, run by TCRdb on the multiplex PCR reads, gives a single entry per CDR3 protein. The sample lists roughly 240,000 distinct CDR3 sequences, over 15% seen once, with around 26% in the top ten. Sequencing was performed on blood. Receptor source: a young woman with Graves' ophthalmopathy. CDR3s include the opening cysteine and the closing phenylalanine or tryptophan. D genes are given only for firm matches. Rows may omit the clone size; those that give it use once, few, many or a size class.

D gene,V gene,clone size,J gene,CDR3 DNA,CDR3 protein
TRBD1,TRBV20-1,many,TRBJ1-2,TGCAGTGCTAGAGATCTTAATGACAGGGTTGGTGGCTACACCTTC,CSARDLNDRVGGYTF
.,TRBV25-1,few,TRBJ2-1,TGTGCCAGCAGTAACGACGTATTCAATGAGCAGTTCTTC,CASSNDVFNEQFF
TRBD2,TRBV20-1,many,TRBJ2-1,TGCAGTGCTACCGGACTAGCGCGAAACAATGAGCAGTTCTTC,CSATGLARNNEQFF
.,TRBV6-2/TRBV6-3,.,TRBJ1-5,TGTGCCAGCAGTGCACAAGAGTTATACAATCAGCCCCAGCATTTT,CASSAQELYNQPQHF
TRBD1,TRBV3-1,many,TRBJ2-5,TGTGCCAGCAGCCCCCCCCTTCGGACAGGCGTGAGGGAGACCCAGTACTTC,CASSPPLRTGVRETQYF
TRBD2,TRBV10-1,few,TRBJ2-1,TGCGCCAGCATGGGGGGGGGTGGTGATGAGCAGTTCTTC,CASMGGGGDEQFF
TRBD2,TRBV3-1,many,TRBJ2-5,TGTGCCAGCAGCCAAGATACTAGCGGGAGGCCCCAGTACTTC,CASSQDTSGRPQYF
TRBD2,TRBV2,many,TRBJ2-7,TGTGCCAGCACCCGACGGGGACTAGCGGGAGGGAGGGCCGAGCAGTACTTC,CASTRRGLAGGRAEQYF
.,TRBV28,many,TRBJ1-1,TGTGCCAGCGGATTAAATCAGGGATTTAACACTGAAGCTTTCTTT,CASGLNQGFNTEAFF
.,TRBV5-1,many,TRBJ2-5,TGCGCCAGCAGCTCCGGGTCCGCGCAAGAGACCCAGTACTTC,CASSSGSAQETQYF
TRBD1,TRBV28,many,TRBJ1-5,TGTGCCAGCAGAAACAGGGGCGGGAGTCAGCCCCAGCATTTT,CASRNRGGSQPQHF
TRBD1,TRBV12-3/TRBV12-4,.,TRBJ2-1,TGTGCCAGCAGGTCCCGACAGGGCTCGGGCCTCTACAATGAGCAGTTCTTC,CASRSRQGSGLYNEQFF
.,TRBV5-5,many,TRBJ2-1,TGTGCCAGCAGCCCGGTCGGCGGGGCCAACTACAATGAGCAGTTCTTC,CASSPVGGANYNEQFF
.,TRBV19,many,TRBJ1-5,TGTGCCAGTAGTATAGATCGTTGGAGTCAGCCCCAGCATTTT,CASSIDRWSQPQHF
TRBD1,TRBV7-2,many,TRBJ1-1,TGTGCCAGCAGCACGACAGGGATGAACACTGAAGCTTTCTTT,CASSTTGMNTEAFF
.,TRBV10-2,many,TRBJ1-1,TGCGCCAGCAGTGAGGTACAATCGAACACTGAAGCTTTCTTT,CASSEVQSNTEAFF